The rows below give T cell receptor beta chains drawn from one sample of a study of shared clonotypes between healthy human individuals. Sequencing used immunoSEQ multiplex PCR; TCRdb keeps in-frame clones, though not all of them. The sample shows 1.5 million to 2.5 million clones, around 96% of them seen only once. The sequenced sample consisted of naive CD8+ T cells sorted from blood. The receptors shown here come from a man aged 18 to 29 in good health. Each CDR3 is given with its conserved first and last residue. The D gene is left open where the match is weak. Clone sizes are given selectively: once, few, many, or a class where the clone is expanded.

J,V,length,D,size,DNA,CDR3
TRBJ1-4,TRBV25-1,14,-,-,TGTGCCAGCAGCGGATTTATAGCTAATGAAAAACTGTTTTTT,CASSGFIANEKLFF
TRBJ1-2,TRBV4-1,15,-,once,TGCGCCAGCAGCCAAACGTCCTCGGGGGTCTATGGCTACACCTTC,CASSQTSSGVYGYTF
TRBJ1-6,TRBV4-2,16,-,-,TGTGCCAGCAGCCAAGATGGGGGGACACCCAATTCACCCCTCCACTTT,CASSQDGGTPNSPLHF
TRBJ1-6,TRBV13,17,-,-,TGTGCCAGCAGCCTCACCCCGGAGGGTGTAGGTAATTCACCCCTCCACTTT,CASSLTPEGVGNSPLHF
TRBJ2-7,TRBV29-1,12,-,once,TGCAGCGTCGTGACAGGTTCCTACGAGCAGTACTTC,CSVVTGSYEQYF
TRBJ1-5,TRBV5-1,15,TRBD1,-,TGCGCCAGCAGCGCCACAGGGGGCGGCGATCAGCCCCAGCATTTT,CASSATGGGDQPQHF
TRBJ2-2,TRBV11-3,14,-,-,TGTGCCAGCAGCTTGGATTCCAACACCGGGGAGCTGTTTTTT,CASSLDSNTGELFF
TRBJ2-7,TRBV4-1,15,TRBD1,-,TGCGCCAGCAGCCAAGATCCTACAGGGGGCTACGAGCAGTACTTC,CASSQDPTGGYEQYF
TRBJ2-7,TRBV4-3,16,TRBD1,once,TGCGCCAGCAGCCAAGATCGATCAGGGGGCTTCGACGAGCAGTACTTC,CASSQDRSGGFDEQYF
TRBJ1-5,TRBV4-3,17,-,once,TGCGCCAGCAGCCAAGATATAGGGGTAAGGGAGAATCAGCCCCAGCATTTT,CASSQDIGVRENQPQHF
TRBJ2-7,TRBV5-1,11,-,-,TGCGCCAGCAGCTTGGGGGGCGAGCAGTACTTC,CASSLGGEQYF
TRBJ1-1,TRBV30,12,-,-,TGTGCCTGGAGCTTCGGGACAACTGAAGCTTTCTTT,CAWSFGTTEAFF
TRBJ2-3,TRBV4-1,15,-,-,TGCGCCAGCAGCCGCTCGCCGGGCGGAGGAGATACGCAGTATTTT,CASSRSPGGGDTQYF
TRBJ1-4,TRBV7-6,12,-,-,TGTGCCAGCAGCTTAACCAATGAAAAACTGTTTTTT,CASSLTNEKLFF
TRBJ2-1,TRBV27,16,TRBD1,-,TGTGCCAGCAGTTTATTCCTGGGACAGGCTACCAATGAGCAGTTCTTC,CASSLFLGQATNEQFF
TRBJ2-1,TRBV30,16,TRBD1,-,TGTGCCTGGAGGGAGGACAGGGGGCCCCCCTACAATGAGCAGTTCTTC,CAWREDRGPPYNEQFF
TRBJ2-1,TRBV9,14,TRBD2,-,TGTGCCAGCGAGAGCGGGGGTTCCTACAATGAGCAGTTCTTC,CASESGGSYNEQFF
TRBJ2-7,TRBV28,16,-,-,TGTGCCAGCAGTTTATTTGGCAGGGAAGGGTCCTACGAGCAGTACTTC,CASSLFGREGSYEQYF
TRBJ2-2,TRBV6-5,14,-,-,TGTGCCAGCTCCGGGAACGTTAACACCGGGGAGCTGTTTTTT,CASSGNVNTGELFF
TRBJ1-1,TRBV18,17,-,-,TGTGCCAGCTCACCCGAGAGGGTCGGACATTGGAACACTGAAGCTTTCTTT,CASSPERVGHWNTEAFF
TRBJ1-4,TRBV4-2,15,-,-,TGTGCCAGCAGCCAAGCTCGAGGGAGGGATGAAAAACTGTTTTTT,CASSQARGRDEKLFF
TRBJ2-3,TRBV4-1,16,-,-,TGCGCCAGCAGCAACAGGTTTATGTCCACAAAAGATACGCAGTATTTT,CASSNRFMSTKDTQYF
TRBJ2-1,TRBV15,16,TRBD2,-,TGTGCCACCAGCAGAGATTTGGGGGGACTAATTGGGGAGCAGTTCTTC,CATSRDLGGLIGEQFF
TRBJ2-2,TRBV4-1,14,-,-,TGCGCCAGCAGTCCGGGACTGAACACCGGGGAGCTGTTTTTT,CASSPGLNTGELFF
TRBJ2-5,TRBV5-1,13,-,-,TGCGCCAGCAGCTTCGGGGCAGGAGAGACCCAGTACTTC,CASSFGAGETQYF
TRBJ1-5,TRBV27,14,-,-,TGTGCCAGCAGTTTATTGGGGCCCAATCAGCCCCAGCATTTT,CASSLLGPNQPQHF
TRBJ2-7,TRBV27,13,-,-,TGTGCCAGCAGTTTGGGCTGGGAACAAGAGCAGTACTTC,CASSLGWEQEQYF
TRBJ2-7,TRBV30,15,TRBD2,-,TGTGCCTGGAGTGGAACCGGGACTAGCCCCTACGAGCAGTACTTC,CAWSGTGTSPYEQYF
TRBJ2-7,TRBV11-2,13,-,-,TGTGCCAGCAGTTGGGGGGCGGCCTACGAGCAGTACTTC,CASSWGAAYEQYF
TRBJ1-1,TRBV7-9,17,TRBD1,once,TGTGCCAGCAGCCCTGTCAAGGGGGCAGGGCTGAACACTGAAGCTTTCTTT,CASSPVKGAGLNTEAFF
TRBJ2-7,TRBV14,14,-,-,TGTGCCAGCAGCCCAGACAGCAACTACTACGAGCAGTACTTC,CASSPDSNYYEQYF
TRBJ1-5,TRBV4-1,15,-,-,TGCGCCAGCAGCCAAGGGGCAGATAGCAATCAGCCCCAGCATTTT,CASSQGADSNQPQHF
TRBJ1-2,TRBV27,14,-,-,TGTGCCAGCAGTTTACGCGACAGATCATATGGCTACACCTTC,CASSLRDRSYGYTF
TRBJ2-1,TRBV4-1,15,-,-,TGCGCCAGCAGCCAAGATAACAGGGCCTACAATGAGCAGTTCTTC,CASSQDNRAYNEQFF
TRBJ2-5,TRBV14,12,-,-,TGTGCCAGCAGCCTCGAGGGGGAGACCCAGTACTTC,CASSLEGETQYF
TRBJ2-3,TRBV11-3,13,-,-,TGTGCCAGCAGCTTAGATCGAGGGGATACGCAGTATTTT,CASSLDRGDTQYF
TRBJ2-3,TRBV21-1,16,-,-,TGTGCCAGCAGCACGTGGGACAGAGCTAGCACAGATACGCAGTATTTT,CASSTWDRASTDTQYF
TRBJ2-7,TRBV6-5,16,-,-,TGTGCCAGCAGTTACTCGAGTAAGCCGGAAGGCTACGAGCAGTACTTC,CASSYSSKPEGYEQYF
TRBJ2-7,TRBV27,13,-,-,TGTGCCAGCAGTTTTCATGGGACCATTGAGCAGTACTTC,CASSFHGTIEQYF
TRBJ2-5,TRBV7-9,11,-,-,TGTGCCAGCAGCTCACAGGAGACCCAGTACTTC,CASSSQETQYF
TRBJ2-1,TRBV4-3,11,-,-,TGCGCCAGCAGCCAATCGAATGAGCAGTTCTTC,CASSQSNEQFF
TRBJ2-2,TRBV13,16,TRBD2,-,TGTGCCAGCAGCTTAGGACTAGCGGGAAACACCGGGGAGCTGTTTTTT,CASSLGLAGNTGELFF
TRBJ2-7,TRBV4-3,15,TRBD2,-,TGCGCCAGCAGCCAAGTAGCGGGAAGCTCCTACGAGCAGTACTTC,CASSQVAGSSYEQYF
TRBJ2-7,TRBV5-6,13,-,-,TGTGCCAGCAGCTTGTGGGGTTATGGGGAGCAGTACTTC,CASSLWGYGEQYF
TRBJ1-1,TRBV7-9,17,TRBD1,-,TGTGCCAGCAGGGGGTTAGAGGGGGCCCACATGAACACTGAAGCTTTCTTT,CASRGLEGAHMNTEAFF
TRBJ1-3,TRBV27,16,TRBD1,-,TGTGCCAGCAGTTCCAACAGGGGAGGCTCTGGAAACACCATATATTTT,CASSSNRGGSGNTIYF
TRBJ2-1,TRBV5-1,16,TRBD1,-,TGCGCCAGCAGCTTTGGGGGACAGGGGGCCTACAATGAGCAGTTCTTC,CASSFGGQGAYNEQFF
TRBJ1-1,TRBV5-6,16,-,-,TGTGCCAGCAGCTTGGGGGGGTACCCCAGGGACACTGAAGCTTTCTTT,CASSLGGYPRDTEAFF
TRBJ1-5,TRBV6-1,13,-,-,TGTGCCAGCAGTGAAGACAGAAATCAGCCCCAGCATTTT,CASSEDRNQPQHF
TRBJ1-4,TRBV10-2,14,TRBD1,-,TGCGCCAGCGGCAGGGGGCAAACTAATGAAAAACTGTTTTTT,CASGRGQTNEKLFF
TRBJ1-2,TRBV5-6,14,TRBD1,-,TGTGCCAGCAGCGCCGGGGACAGGGACTATGGCTACACCTTC,CASSAGDRDYGYTF
TRBJ2-2,TRBV2,16,TRBD2,-,TGTGCCAGCAGTGGGACTAGCGGGAGCGTTTACGGGGAGCTGTTTTTT,CASSGTSGSVYGELFF
TRBJ2-1,TRBV6-5,12,-,-,TGTGCCACCCGGAGCTCCTACAATGAGCAGTTCTTC,CATRSSYNEQFF
TRBJ2-1,TRBV7-9,14,TRBD2,-,TGTGCCAGCAGCTTGGGACTAGGCGATGATGAGCAGTTCTTC,CASSLGLGDDEQFF
TRBJ1-4,TRBV7-9,16,-,once,TGTGCCAGCAGCCGAAATCCCACGGCCTTAAATGAAAAACTGTTTTTT,CASSRNPTALNEKLFF
TRBJ1-1,TRBV4-1,16,-,-,TGCGCCAGCAGCCAAGTTTTGGCCAGGGCGGGCACTGAAGCTTTCTTT,CASSQVLARAGTEAFF
TRBJ2-3,TRBV9,17,TRBD2,-,TGTGCCAGCAGCCCGCGGACTAGCGGGGGGGCCGCAGATACGCAGTATTTT,CASSPRTSGGAADTQYF
TRBJ2-3,TRBV9,14,-,-,TGTGCCAGCAGCGTAGACTGGGACACAGATACGCAGTATTTT,CASSVDWDTDTQYF
TRBJ2-2,TRBV5-1,17,TRBD2,-,TGCGCCAGCAGCGTCGATCGCGGGAGTTTTCTCACCGGGGAGCTGTTTTTT,CASSVDRGSFLTGELFF